This is a list of T cell receptor beta chains from one sample in a study of blood T cell repertoires in COVID-19. Sequenced by immunoSEQ multiplex PCR; TCRdb stores in-frame clones only, minus some. The sample holds around 130,000 clones, about 90% seen once. Sequencing was done on a sample of peripheral blood. These receptors originate from a woman aged 45-60 years who had recovered from COVID-19. The CDR3 runs from the conserved cysteine through the conserved F or W. Fields, in order: CDR3 protein, CDR3 DNA, V gene, D gene, J gene, clone size. D genes are given only for firm matches. A clone size is listed for some rows: how often the clone was seen (once, few, many), or a class if it is expanded.

CDR3 protein: CASSPFRGDPSYGYTF
CDR3 DNA: TGTGCCAGCTCACCGTTCAGGGGGGATCCGAGCTATGGCTACACCTTC
V gene: TRBV18
D gene: TRBD1
J gene: TRBJ1-2
clone size: few

CDR3 protein: CASSIDHLFLGVADTGELFF
CDR3 DNA: TGTGCCAGTAGTATAGATCACCTCTTCCTAGGGGTCGCGGACACCGGGGAGCTGTTTTTT
V gene: TRBV19
D gene: NA
J gene: TRBJ2-2
clone size: NA

CDR3 protein: CASSLGASTDTQYF
CDR3 DNA: TGCGCCAGCAGCTTGGGGGCTAGCACAGATACGCAGTATTTT
V gene: TRBV5-1
D gene: NA
J gene: TRBJ2-3
clone size: NA

CDR3 protein: CASSARGPTAMAQYF
CDR3 DNA: TGTGCCAGCAGTGCGAGGGGGCCCACCGCTATGGCCCAGTACTTC
V gene: TRBV2
D gene: TRBD1
J gene: TRBJ2-5
clone size: NA

CDR3 protein: CASSLLPSGDNEQFF
CDR3 DNA: TGCGCCAGCAGCTTGTTACCTAGCGGCGACAATGAGCAGTTCTTC
V gene: TRBV5-1
D gene: TRBD2
J gene: TRBJ2-1
clone size: NA

CDR3 protein: CASSPGRYEQYF
CDR3 DNA: TGTGCCAGCAGCCCAGGAAGGTACGAGCAGTACTTC
V gene: TRBV11-1
D gene: NA
J gene: TRBJ2-7
clone size: NA

CDR3 protein: CATSAELPNEQFF
CDR3 DNA: TGTGCCACCAGTGCCGAGCTCCCCAATGAGCAGTTCTTC
V gene: TRBV24-1
D gene: NA
J gene: TRBJ2-1
clone size: NA

CDR3 protein: CASSNQPGEKLFF
CDR3 DNA: TGTGCCAGCTCCAACCAGCCGGGAGAAAAACTGTTTTTT
V gene: TRBV18
D gene: NA
J gene: TRBJ1-4
clone size: NA

CDR3 protein: CASSSDRGQTEAFF
CDR3 DNA: TGTGCCAGTAGTTCAGACAGGGGTCAAACTGAAGCTTTCTTT
V gene: TRBV19
D gene: TRBD1
J gene: TRBJ1-1
clone size: NA

CDR3 protein: CASSFGRTDTQYF
CDR3 DNA: TGTGCCAGCAGTTTCGGCAGGACAGATACGCAGTATTTT
V gene: TRBV12-3/TRBV12-4
D gene: NA
J gene: TRBJ2-3
clone size: NA

CDR3 protein: CASSGHSGANVLTF
CDR3 DNA: TGCGCCAGCAGTGGCCACTCTGGGGCCAACGTCCTGACTTTC
V gene: TRBV4-3
D gene: NA
J gene: TRBJ2-6
clone size: NA

CDR3 protein: CASRRGQGSSEQFF
CDR3 DNA: TGTGCCAGCAGACGAGGACAGGGGAGTAGTGAGCAGTTCTTC
V gene: TRBV5-4
D gene: TRBD1
J gene: TRBJ2-1
clone size: NA

CDR3 protein: CASGSVPGLAGSLEQFF
CDR3 DNA: TGTGCTAGTGGTTCCGTTCCGGGACTAGCGGGATCATTGGAGCAGTTCTTC
V gene: TRBV12-5
D gene: TRBD2
J gene: TRBJ2-1
clone size: NA

CDR3 protein: CASSPRTGGPNSPLHF
CDR3 DNA: TGTGCCAGCAGCCCACGGACAGGAGGCCCTAATTCACCCCTCCACTTT
V gene: TRBV9
D gene: TRBD1
J gene: TRBJ1-6
clone size: NA

CDR3 protein: CASSQDWGAAVYEQYF
CDR3 DNA: TGTGCCAGCAGCCAAGATTGGGGCGCGGCCGTCTACGAGCAGTACTTC
V gene: TRBV4-2
D gene: NA
J gene: TRBJ2-7
clone size: NA

CDR3 protein: CASSLGPPPSTDTQYF
CDR3 DNA: TGTGCCAGCAGCTTAGGGCCTCCCCCGAGCACAGATACGCAGTATTTT
V gene: TRBV7-2
D gene: NA
J gene: TRBJ2-3
clone size: NA

CDR3 protein: CASSFAGAGGDYGYTF
CDR3 DNA: TGTGCCAGCAGTTTCGCCGGGGCAGGAGGGGACTATGGCTACACCTTC
V gene: TRBV28
D gene: NA
J gene: TRBJ1-2
clone size: NA